These 30 T cell receptor beta chains were sequenced from one sample in a study of Graves' ophthalmopathy and Graves' hyperthyroidism. RNA transcripts were the template, and TCR beta CDR3 regions were amplified from them. Second-round multiplex PCR came after a first-round RT-PCR that employed HTBI primers. TCRdb reanalysed the multiplex PCR reads using MiXCR and keeps one entry per CDR3 protein. Of under 350,000 distinct CDR3 sequences listed, roughly 17% are singletons. Sequenced sample: peripheral blood. The receptors shown here come from an adult man with Graves' ophthalmopathy.

There are a few counts of this clonotype. Given a much more abundant clone one base away, this may be a read error. CDR3 residues: CVSSLGTSGSTQYF. The CDR3 DNA reads TGTGTCAGCAGCTTAGGCACTAGCGGGTCCACGCAGTATTTT. The genes are TRBV7-2 and TRBJ2-3; 9 positions match TRBD2. Germline CDR1 and CDR2: SGHTA and FQGNSA. This CDR3 has 14 amino acids.

This clonotype came up many times. The rearrangement joins TRBV11-2 to TRBJ2-5, with D uncertain. The CDR3 contains 14 residues. The V gene lost 3 bases and the J gene lost 7 bases, with 15 bases spanning the gap. The germline CDR1 and CDR2 sequences are SGHAT and FQNNGV. Written as DNA, the CDR3 is TGTGCCAGCAGCTTTGGGCCTTCGGTAGGGACCCAGTACTTC. It is translated as CASSFGPSVGTQYF. The whole variable domain, remainder taken from reference TRBV11-2 and TRBJ2-5, is EAGVAQSPRYKIIEKRQSVAFWCNPISGHATLYWYQQILGQGPKLLIQFQNNGVVDDSQLPKDRFSAERLKGVDSTLKIQPAKLEDSAVYLCASSFGPSVGTQYFGPGTRLLVL.

This clonotype occurred many times. This chain joins TRBV12-3 or TRBV12-4 and TRBJ1-5; 10 positions match TRBD1. This CDR3 has 17 residues. V gave up 6 bases and J gave up 5 bases; unmatched junction bases: 13. CDR3 in DNA: TGTGCCAGCAGCCCACAATCGACCGGGACAGGGGATCAGCCCCAGCATTTT. Translation gives CASSPQSTGTGDQPQHF.

This clonotype was seen at least ten times. The CDR3 protein is CASKGGTPEYEQYF. CDR3 coding DNA: TGTGCCAGCAAGGGTGGGACCCCGGAATACGAGCAGTACTTC. This sequence joins TRBV11-2 and TRBJ2-7, with D tentatively TRBD1 or TRBD2 (5 bases each). The germline CDR1 and CDR2 sequences are SGHAT and FQNNGV. This CDR3 contains 14 residues. V was clipped by 7 bases and J by 4 bases, with 17 bases between them.

V gene TRBV12-3 or TRBV12-4 combines with J gene TRBJ1-6, with a possible D match to TRBD1 (6 bases). Trimming shortened V by 7 bases and J by 8 bases, and 12 bases separated the two germline ends. The CDR3 runs 13 residues. CDR3 region: CASKKGEDSPLHF. DNA of the CDR3: TGTGCCAGCAAGAAGGGGGAAGATTCACCCCTCCACTTT.

This clonotype has ten or more counts. This chain connects TRBV7-2 to TRBJ2-5; the match to TRBD2 covers 9 bases. Unmatched junction bases numbered 17, after V lost 0 bases and J lost 9 bases. CDR1 and CDR2 (germline): SGHTA, FQGNSA. The CDR3 has 18 amino acids. CDR3 sequence reads: CASSLATGGRGGRVAQYF. The DNA for the CDR3 is TGTGCCAGCAGCTTAGCGACCGGAGGGCGGGGGGGCCGAGTGGCCCAGTACTTC. Looking up the rest from reference TRBV7-2 and TRBJ2-5 gives the full variable domain: GAGVSQSPSNKVTEKGKDVELRCDPISGHTALYWYRQSLGQGLEFLIYFQGNSAPDKSGLPSDRFSAERTGGSVSTLTIQRTQQEDSAVYLCASSLATGGRGGRVAQYFGPGTRLLVL.

This clonotype showed up many times. V is TRBV20-1 and J is TRBJ2-7; D not certain. Germline-derived CDR1 and CDR2 are DFQATT and SNEGSKA (reference sequence). Between the trimmed V and J ends, which lost 5 bases and 3 bases, there was a span of 14 bases. The CDR3 runs 13 residues. The CDR3 here is CSAEETMHYEQYF. CDR3 nucleotide sequence: TGCAGTGCTGAAGAGACGATGCACTACGAGCAGTACTTC.

This clonotype was recorded many times. The V gene is TRBV19, the J gene TRBJ2-7; D remains unclear. The CDR3 is 14 amino acids. Trimming stripped 5 bases from V and 3 bases from J, with 14 bases between. Germline CDR1 and CDR2: LNHDA and SQIVND (reference sequence). DNA of the CDR3: TGTGCCAGTAGTTCGCCTGGTCCACTCTACGAGCAGTACTTC. It encodes CASSSPGPLYEQYF.

This clonotype was recorded many times. This sequence joins TRBV27 and TRBJ2-7; TRBD2 might be the D (7 bases). V was shortened by 5 bases and J by 7 bases, with 21 bases between the two germline ends. Germline CDR1 is MNHEY and CDR2 is SMNVEV (reference sequence). CDR3 length: 15 amino acids. This CDR3 is CASSRVGGATGEQYF. The DNA of the CDR3 is TGTGCCAGCAGTCGGGTGGGGGGGGCGACTGGGGAGCAGTACTTC.

Concerning this clonotype: With a much larger clone just one base away, this may be a read error. The rearrangement links TRBV4-3 to TRBJ2-5; the D is unclear. The CDR3 consists of 14 residues. The V gene's germline CDR1 is LGHNA and CDR2 YSLEER. DNA for the CDR3: TGCGCCGGCAGCCAAGAAGTGCGTAGGGAGACCCAGTACTTC. It yields the protein CAGSQEVRRETQYF.

This clonotype was found many times. The gene calls are TRBV20-1 and TRBJ2-5; D might be TRBD1 (5 bases). Germline CDR1 is DFQATT and CDR2 is SNEGSKA (reference sequence). This CDR3 is built from 11 residues. V was pared by 4 bases and J by 6 bases, with 9 bases between. In DNA, the CDR3 is TGCAGTGCTACAGGGTTGAAGACCCAGTACTTC. This gives the protein CSATGLKTQYF.

The rearrangement joins TRBV9 to TRBJ2-1; possibly TRBD1 for D (7 bases). The CDR3 is made up of 14 amino acids. CDR1 and CDR2 from the germline V gene are SGDLS and YYNGEE. V lost 1 base to trimming and J lost 4 bases, with 9 bases between them. The CDR3 region is CASSVQGGYNEQFF. CDR3 in DNA: TGTGCCAGCAGCGTACAGGGGGGTTACAATGAGCAGTTCTTC.

The chain links TRBV19 to TRBJ2-2; no clear D gene. V was clipped by 4 bases and J by 2 bases, with 14 bases between them. Germline assignment: CDR1 LNHDA and CDR2 SQIVND (reference sequence). This CDR3 is 16 amino acids long. CDR3 nucleotide sequence: TGTGCCAGTAGTAGGTACGCCGCAAGAAACACCGGGGAGCTGTTTTTT. Encoded protein: CASSRYAARNTGELFF. The variable domain in full, with the rest retrieved from reference TRBV19 and TRBJ2-2, is DGGITQSPKYLFRKEGQNVTLSCEQNLNHDAMYWYRQDPGQGLRLIYYSQIVNDFQKGDIAEGYSVSREKKESFPLTVTSAQKNPTAFYLCASSRYAARNTGELFFGEGSRLTVL.

This clonotype has ten or more counts. V and J are TRBV30 and TRBJ2-2; weak D call: TRBD1 (5 bases). The ends were cut back, 0 bases at V and 5 bases at J, with 7 bases in the middle. The CDR3 loop spans 13 amino acids. Germline CDR1 is GTSNPN and CDR2 is SVGIG (reference sequence). CDR3: CAWSVRDTGELFF. CDR3 coding DNA: TGTGCCTGGAGTGTCAGGGATACCGGGGAGCTGTTTTTT.

This clonotype was detected many times. The V and J genes are TRBV4-3 and TRBJ2-5; no firm D call. The CDR3 extends over 13 amino acids. The V and J ends lost 1 base and 5 bases respectively, with 8 bases between them. Per the germline V gene, CDR1 is LGHNA and CDR2 is YSLEER. CDR3 region: CASSQGVWETQYF. In DNA form, the CDR3 reads TGCGCCAGCAGCCAAGGGGTTTGGGAGACCCAGTACTTC.

The V call is TRBV6-2 or TRBV6-3, the J call TRBJ2-7; D not certain. Deletions cut 2 bases from V and 10 bases from J, with 12 bases between. The CDR3 extends over 12 amino acids. Germline loops: CDR1 MNHEY, CDR2 SVGEGT. The CDR3 sequence is CASSYRALTQYF. For the CDR3, the DNA is TGTGCCAGCAGTTACCGCGCGCTCACTCAGTACTTC.

This chain connects TRBV7-9 to TRBJ1-6, with 7 positions matching TRBD1. The junction had 6 bases not matched to a gene; V was cut back by 5 bases and J by 8 bases. CDR1 SEHNR and CDR2 FQNEAQ come from the germline V gene (reference sequence). This CDR3 contains 14 residues. CDR3 residues: CASSPDRDYSPLHF. The CDR3 DNA is TGTGCCAGCAGCCCCGACAGGGATTATTCACCCCTCCACTTT. The entire variable domain, with the rest obtained from reference TRBV7-9 and TRBJ1-6, is as follows: DTGVSQNPRHKITKRGQNVTFRCDPISEHNRLYWYRQTLGQGPEFLTYFQNEAQLEKSRLLSDRFSAERPKGSFSTLEIQRTEQGDSAMYLCASSPDRDYSPLHFGNGTRLTVT.

This clonotype was seen many times. The chain carries TRBV11-2 and TRBJ1-1; D call uncertain. The germline V and J ends were trimmed by 0 bases and 5 bases, with 7 bases remaining between them. The germline CDR1 and CDR2 sequences are SGHAT and FQNNGV. The CDR3 is 13 residues long. DNA for the CDR3: TGTGCCAGCAGCTTAGAGAGATGGACTGAAGCTTTCTTT. Protein product: CASSLERWTEAFF. The full variable domain, completed using reference TRBV11-2 and TRBJ1-1, is EAGVAQSPRYKIIEKRQSVAFWCNPISGHATLYWYQQILGQGPKLLIQFQNNGVVDDSQLPKDRFSAERLKGVDSTLKIQPAKLEDSAVYLCASSLERWTEAFFGQGTRLTVV.

This clonotype has ten or more counts. This sequence joins TRBV5-1 and TRBJ2-5; TRBD2 agrees at 13 bases. The CDR3 runs to 15 residues. Germline CDR1 and CDR2: SGHRS and YFSETQ. The ends lost 5 bases at V and 4 bases at J; junction bases unmatched: 5. The CDR3 loop reads CASRILAGGSETQYF. The DNA of the CDR3 is TGCGCCAGCAGGATACTAGCGGGGGGGTCAGAGACCCAGTACTTC. The full variable domain, its missing parts supplied by reference TRBV5-1 and TRBJ2-5, is KAGVTQTPRYLIKTRGQQVTLSCSPISGHRSVSWYQQTPGQGLQFLFEYFSETQRNKGNFPGRFSGRQFSNSRSEMNVSTLELGDSALYLCASRILAGGSETQYFGPGTRLLVL.

This clonotype came up many times. V usage is TRBV5-1 and J usage is TRBJ1-2, with D uncertain. Looked up from germline, CDR1 is SGHRS and CDR2 is YFSETQ. Trimming shortened V by 4 bases and J by 4 bases, and 17 bases separated the two germline ends. The CDR3 sequence is 15 residues long. The CDR3 spells CASSPHPEGTYGYTF. The CDR3 DNA reads as TGCGCCAGCAGCCCGCACCCTGAGGGAACCTATGGCTACACCTTC.

This clonotype was seen at least ten times. V usage is TRBV6-5 and J usage is TRBJ2-2; TRBD1 or TRBD2 may be the D gene (5 bases each). In germline, CDR1 is MNHEY, CDR2 SVGAGI. V was shortened by 7 bases and J by 6 bases, with 36 bases between the two germline ends. This CDR3 is built from 21 residues. The CDR3 is CASIPGYAGTEALWDAGELFF. CDR3 bases: TGTGCCAGCATTCCGGGATACGCCGGGACGGAGGCGTTATGGGACGCCGGGGAGCTGTTTTTT.

V and J are TRBV6-2 or TRBV6-3 and TRBJ2-7, with 7 nucleotides matching TRBD1. The CDR3 contains 15 residues. J was trimmed by 4 bases and V by 5 bases; bases with no gene match: 11. Per germline, CDR1 MNHEY and CDR2 SVGEGT. This CDR3 is CASSLTGTVWYEQYF. CDR3 coding DNA: TGTGCCAGCAGTCTTACCGGGACAGTCTGGTACGAGCAGTACTTC.

This clonotype was detected ten times or more. The J gene is TRBJ2-7, the V gene TRBV19, with TRBD1 matching over 9 bases. The CDR3 is made up of 16 amino acids. Losses at the gene ends were 5 bases for V and 6 bases for J; bases not matched to a gene: 14. The germline V gene has CDR1 LNHDA and CDR2 SQIVND (reference sequence). DNA of the CDR3: TGTGCCAGTAGTCCCATAGGAGGGACAGGGTATTCCGAGCAGTACTTC. This sequence encodes CASSPIGGTGYSEQYF.

This clonotype appeared many times. This chain uses TRBV5-1 with TRBJ1-3, with D tentatively TRBD1 (6 bases). Germline lookup yields CDR1 SGHRS and CDR2 YFSETQ. V dropped 0 bases and J dropped 2 bases, with 18 bases sitting between them. The length of the CDR3 is 18 residues. The CDR3 loop reads CASSLGQNRAMAGNTIYF. CDR3 nucleotide sequence: TGCGCCAGCAGCTTGGGTCAAAACAGGGCAATGGCTGGAAACACCATATATTTT.

This chain connects TRBV7-9 to TRBJ2-7, with 7 bases that match TRBD2. CDR1 is SEHNR, CDR2 FQNEAQ, per germline (reference sequence). There are 15 residues in the CDR3. V was pared by 5 bases and J by 2 bases, with 9 bases of the junction left unmatched. CDR3 region: CASSPGGGIPYEQYF. The CDR3 nucleotides are TGTGCCAGCAGCCCCGGCGGGGGTATACCCTACGAGCAGTACTTC.

This clonotype was seen many times. The genes are TRBV30 and TRBJ1-1, with D possibly being TRBD1 (6 bases). With 0 bases removed from V and 0 bases from J, the gap between germline ends came to 14 bases. The CDR3 loop spans 16 amino acids. Per germline, CDR1 GTSNPN and CDR2 SVGIG (reference sequence). The DNA for the CDR3 is TGTGCCTGGAGTGTAGGGAGGGGACAAGTGAACACTGAAGCTTTCTTT. Its protein is CAWSVGRGQVNTEAFF.

This clonotype was counted many times. Likely a read error: the CDR3 ends without its conserved phenylalanine or tryptophan. The chain uses TRBV7-2 and TRBJ2-7, with D possibly TRBD2 on 5 matching bases. V dropped 4 bases and J dropped 6 bases, with 19 bases sitting between them. Germline V gene sequence: CDR1 SGHTA, CDR2 FQGNSA. This CDR3 region has 15 residues. The CDR3 DNA sequence: TGTGCCAGCAGCTCCCCCCGGGATCCCCTCCGCGAGCAGTACCTC. It codes for CASSSPRDPLREQYL.

This clonotype appeared many times. The chain recombines TRBV6-1 with TRBJ1-1; D is ambiguous. CDR3 length equals 13 residues. V dropped 3 bases and J dropped 1 base, with 6 bases sitting between them. CDR1 is MNHNS, CDR2 SASEGT, per germline. Written as DNA, the CDR3 is TGTGCCAGCAGTGAGATCCCGAACACTGAAGCTTTCTTT. This sequence encodes CASSEIPNTEAFF.

Note on this clonotype: A much larger clone lies one base from this, so it may be a read error. The chain recombines TRBV20-1 with TRBJ1-1, with D possibly TRBD1 on 5 matching bases. Germline V gene sequence: CDR1 DFQATT, CDR2 SNEGSKA (reference sequence). The length of the CDR3 is 14 residues. Trimming removed 3 bases at V and 10 bases at J, with 21 bases between. CDR3: CSASKGRFHVGAFF. The CDR3 region has the DNA TGCAGTGCTAGCAAGGGACGATTTCATGTGGGAGCTTTCTTT.

This sequence joins TRBV11-2 and TRBJ2-7; 12 bases are a match to TRBD2. The CDR3 totals 15 residues. Germline values: CDR1 SGHAT, CDR2 FQNNGV. The V gene end was trimmed by 6 bases and the J gene end by 5 bases; junction bases not matched to a gene: 8. The CDR3 loop is CASSIRLAGANEQYF. Written as DNA, the CDR3 is TGTGCCAGCAGTATTAGACTAGCGGGAGCCAACGAGCAGTACTTC.